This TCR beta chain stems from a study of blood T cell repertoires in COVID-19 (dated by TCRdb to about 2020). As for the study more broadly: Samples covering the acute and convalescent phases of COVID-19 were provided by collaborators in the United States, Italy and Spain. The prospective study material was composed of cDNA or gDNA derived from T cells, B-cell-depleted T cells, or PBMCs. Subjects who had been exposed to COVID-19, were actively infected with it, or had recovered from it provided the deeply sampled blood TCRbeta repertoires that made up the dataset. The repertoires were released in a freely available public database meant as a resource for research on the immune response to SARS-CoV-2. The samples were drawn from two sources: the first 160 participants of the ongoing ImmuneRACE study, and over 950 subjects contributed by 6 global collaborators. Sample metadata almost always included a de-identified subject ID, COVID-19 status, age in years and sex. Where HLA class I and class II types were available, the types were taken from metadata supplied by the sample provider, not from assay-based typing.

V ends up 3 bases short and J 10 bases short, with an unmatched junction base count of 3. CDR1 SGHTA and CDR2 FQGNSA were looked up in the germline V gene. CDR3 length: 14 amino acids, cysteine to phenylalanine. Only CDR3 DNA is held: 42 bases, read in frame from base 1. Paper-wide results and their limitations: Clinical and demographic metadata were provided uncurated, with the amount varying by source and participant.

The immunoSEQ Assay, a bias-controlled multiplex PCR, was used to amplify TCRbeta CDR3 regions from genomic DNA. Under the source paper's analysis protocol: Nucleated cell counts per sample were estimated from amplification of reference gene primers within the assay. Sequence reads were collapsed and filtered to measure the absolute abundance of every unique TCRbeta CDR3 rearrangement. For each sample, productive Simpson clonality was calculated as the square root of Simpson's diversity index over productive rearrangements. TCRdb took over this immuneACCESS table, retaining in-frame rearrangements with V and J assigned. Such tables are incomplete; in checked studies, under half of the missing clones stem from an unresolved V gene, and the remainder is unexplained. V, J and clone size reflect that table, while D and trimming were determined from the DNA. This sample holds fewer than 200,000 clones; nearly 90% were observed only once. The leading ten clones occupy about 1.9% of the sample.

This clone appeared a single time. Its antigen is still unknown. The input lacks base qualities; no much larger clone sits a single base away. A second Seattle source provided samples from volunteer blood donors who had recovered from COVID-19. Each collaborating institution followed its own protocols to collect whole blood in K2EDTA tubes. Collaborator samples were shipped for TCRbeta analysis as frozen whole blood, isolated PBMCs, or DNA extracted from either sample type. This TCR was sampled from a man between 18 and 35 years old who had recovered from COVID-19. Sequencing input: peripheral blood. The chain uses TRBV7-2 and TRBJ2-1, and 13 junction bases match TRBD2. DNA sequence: TGTGCCAGCAGCTTTACTAGCGGGAGGGCCGAGCAGTTCTTC. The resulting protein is CASSFTSGRAEQFF.